The 27 T cell receptor beta chains below come from one sample, sequenced in a study of blood T cell repertoires in COVID-19. TCRdb keeps only in-frame clones here, not all; method: immunoSEQ multiplex PCR. The sample consists of roughly 54,000 clones, over 75% of them appearing once. The sample consisted of peripheral blood. These receptors all stem from a human donor in a cohort sampled during active COVID-19.

Only one count was recorded for this clone. This chain links TRBV5-1 with TRBJ2-7; D might be TRBD1 (6 bases). The CDR3 is made up of 15 amino acids. Germline lookup yields CDR1 SGHRS and CDR2 YFSETQ. Trimming took 2 bases from V and 6 from J, leaving 18 bases between them. The CDR3 sequence is CASSLAIQGNGEQYF. The CDR3 DNA sequence: TGCGCCAGCAGCTTAGCGATACAGGGAAATGGCGAGCAGTACTTC.

The chain employs TRBV6-5 and TRBJ1-1, with D perhaps TRBD1 (6 bases). The CDR3 covers 13 residues. V lost 4 bases, J lost 11 bases, and 17 bases lay in between. Germline lookup yields CDR1 MNHEY and CDR2 SVGAGI. DNA for the CDR3: TGTGCCAGCAGTTCCGGACAGTCATTACTGGCTTTCTTT. The encoded protein is CASSSGQSLLAFF.

V and J are TRBV19 and TRBJ2-7; D perhaps matches TRBD1 (5 bases). The CDR3 loop spans 16 amino acids. From germline, CDR1 is LNHDA and CDR2 SQIVND (reference sequence). Trimming cost V 4 bases and J 2 bases, with 18 bases left between them. The CDR3 bases are TGTGCCAGTAGTAGCGGCGGACACCCAAGACCCTACGAGCAGTACTTC. Protein product: CASSSGGHPRPYEQYF. Based on the CDR3 plus reference TRBV19 and TRBJ2-7, the full variable domain is DGGITQSPKYLFRKEGQNVTLSCEQNLNHDAMYWYRQDPGQGLRLIYYSQIVNDFQKGDIAEGYSVSREKKESFPLTVTSAQKNPTAFYLCASSSGGHPRPYEQYFGPGTRLTVT.

V and J are TRBV6-6 and TRBJ2-7; 12 bases are a match to TRBD2. In germline, CDR1 is MNHNY, CDR2 SVGAGI (reference sequence). V shed 5 bases, J shed 2 bases, and the junction held 4 bases outside the gene matches. This CDR3 has 15 residues. CDR3 in amino acids: CASSGLAGTPYEQYF. Here the CDR3 DNA reads TGTGCCAGCAGTGGACTAGCGGGGACCCCCTACGAGCAGTACTTC.

The chain recombines TRBV13 with TRBJ2-1, with TRBD1 matching over 10 bases. This CDR3 has 16 residues. V lost 6 bases, J lost 7 bases, and 12 bases stayed unmatched. Looked up from germline, CDR1 is PRHDT and CDR2 is FYEKMQ (reference sequence). The CDR3 loop is CASRPSEGQGMNEQFF. The CDR3 region has the DNA TGTGCCAGCAGGCCATCCGAGGGACAGGGGATGAATGAGCAGTTCTTC.

This clone was picked up one time. CDR3 nucleotides: TGTGCCAGCAGTTATTCCAACAGACAAAACATTCAGTACTTC. Translating gives CASSYSNRQNIQYF. The chain links TRBV6-5 to TRBJ2-4; no firm D call. This CDR3 has 14 residues. Trimming took 3 bases from V and 5 from J, leaving 11 bases between them. The germline V gene encodes CDR1 MNHEY and CDR2 SVGAGI.

The chain links TRBV12-3 or TRBV12-4 to TRBJ2-2; no firm D call. V lost 2 bases and J 6 bases, leaving 7 bases between the germline ends. CDR3 length: 13 amino acids. Here the CDR3 reads CASSLQRAGELFF. In nucleotides, the CDR3 is TGTGCCAGCAGTTTACAGCGTGCCGGGGAGCTGTTTTTT.

The V and J genes are TRBV21-1 and TRBJ2-6; TRBD2 is the table's D call and was not checked against the DNA. TRBV21-1 is shown as a pseudogene. The CDR3 totals 16 residues. The CDR3 reads CASSNRGSSGANVLTF. For the CDR3, the DNA is TGTGCCAGCAGCAACCGAGGGAGCTCTGGGGCCAACGTCCTGACTTTC.

V and J are TRBV6-5 and TRBJ2-3; 9 positions agree with TRBD2. Germline CDR1 reads MNHEY; CDR2 reads SVGAGI. This CDR3 spans 12 amino acids. V shed 9 bases and J 7 bases; nucleotides not matched to a gene: 5. The DNA of the CDR3 is TGTGCCAGTTCTAGCGGGACCAATACGCAGTATTTT. Its protein product is CASSSGTNTQYF.

The chain uses TRBV7-9 and TRBJ2-7, with D possibly matching TRBD2 (6 bases). The ends were cut back, 1 base at V and 1 base at J, with 23 bases in the middle. In germline, CDR1 is SEHNR, CDR2 FQNEAQ (reference sequence). The length of the CDR3 is 19 residues. The CDR3 nucleotides are TGTGCCAGCAGCTTAGTTCGGGGGTCCCCAACACGCGGGTCCTACGAGCAGTACTTC. Translated: CASSLVRGSPTRGSYEQYF.

This clone appeared once. The V call is TRBV5-1, the J call TRBJ1-1; 12 nucleotides align to TRBD1. Germline trimming cut 4 bases from V and 5 bases from J; bases unmatched to any gene: 12. Germline V CDR1 and CDR2: SGHRS, YFSETQ. The CDR3 has 17 amino acids. The CDR3, as DNA: TGCGCCAGCAGCAAAGGCGGGACAGGGGGCTTAAGGACTGAAGCTTTCTTT. Translation: CASSKGGTGGLRTEAFF.

The genes are TRBV7-3 and TRBJ2-1; 8 nucleotides align to TRBD1. This CDR3 comprises 13 residues. In germline, CDR1 is SGHTA, CDR2 FQGTGA. V dropped 4 bases and J dropped 9; count of bases not matched to a gene: 5. The CDR3 nucleotides read TGTGCCAGCAGCTCGACAGGGGCAAGTGAGCAGTTCTTC. Protein product: CASSSTGASEQFF.

The V and J genes are TRBV28 and TRBJ1-5; TRBD1 matches at 7 bases. Trimming at V came to 5 bases and at J to 2 bases, leaving 9 bases not matched to a gene. The germline V gene has CDR1 MDHEN and CDR2 SYDVKM. This CDR3 has 16 residues. The CDR3, as DNA: TGTGCCAGCAGTCCCAACCCCACAGGGGGCAATCAGCCCCAGCATTTT. Protein sequence: CASSPNPTGGNQPQHF. The full variable domain, rest sourced from reference TRBV28 and TRBJ1-5, is DVKVTQSSRYLVKRTGEKVFLECVQDMDHENMFWYRQDPGLGLRLIYFSYDVKMKEKGDIPEGYSVSREKKERFSLILESASTNQTSMYLCASSPNPTGGNQPQHFGDGTRLSIL.

The rearrangement links TRBV7-6 to TRBJ2-1; possibly TRBD1 for D (5 bases). The germline CDR1 and CDR2 sequences are SGHVS and FNYEAQ. CDR3 length: 13 amino acids. The ends were cut back, 0 bases at V and 12 bases at J, with 12 bases in the middle. The CDR3 region has the DNA TGTGCCAGCAGCTTAGCTCCGCGTCAGGGGCAGTTCTTC. Translation: CASSLAPRQGQFF.

The V and J genes are TRBV6-6 and TRBJ2-1; D call uncertain. Germline V gene lookup returns CDR1 MNHNY and CDR2 SVGAGI (reference sequence). This CDR3 comprises 16 residues. Trimming took 0 bases from V and 3 from J, leaving 12 bases between them. The CDR3: CASSYSREPFYNEQFF. The CDR3 DNA reads as TGTGCCAGCAGTTACTCTCGCGAGCCTTTCTACAATGAGCAGTTCTTC.

The chain joins TRBV12-3 or TRBV12-4 to TRBJ2-7; 9 nucleotides agree with TRBD1. J lost 6 bases, V lost 3 bases, and 3 bases had no gene match. The CDR3 contains 13 residues. CDR3 in DNA: TGTGCCAGCAGTTTGGGGACAGGGAGCGAGCAGTACTTC. Encoded protein: CASSLGTGSEQYF.

The chain joins TRBV7-9 to TRBJ2-1, with D hard to call. Germline V gene data show CDR1 as SEHNR and CDR2 as FQNEAQ (reference sequence). V was shortened by 8 bases and J by 8 bases, with 7 bases between the two germline ends. This CDR3 is built from 10 residues. Here the CDR3 reads CASSVDEQFF. The CDR3 DNA is TGTGCCAGCTCCGTAGATGAGCAGTTCTTC.

This rearrangement joins TRBV25-1 to TRBJ1-1; the D gene is possibly TRBD1 (5 bases). Per the germline V gene, CDR1 is MGHDK and CDR2 is SYGVNS. The CDR3 runs 14 residues. The V gene lost 5 bases and the J gene lost 4 bases, with 14 bases spanning the gap. CDR3 nucleotides: TGTGCCAGCAGTCCTCAGGGCGGCGCCACTGAAGCTTTCTTT. Protein product: CASSPQGGATEAFF.

The rearrangement links TRBV2 to TRBJ1-5, with 11 bases identical to TRBD1. Germline V CDR1 and CDR2: SNHLY, FYNNEI. The junction had 4 bases not matched to a gene; V was cut back by 6 bases and J by 6 bases. The CDR3 has 14 residues. CDR3 residues: CASSVGTGGQPQHF. In DNA form, the CDR3 reads TGTGCCAGCAGCGTAGGGACAGGGGGTCAGCCCCAGCATTTT.

In its sample, this clone is large. This chain links TRBV27 with TRBJ2-3, with D possibly matching TRBD1 (5 bases). Deletions cut 2 bases from V and 3 bases from J, with 9 bases between. Germline assignment: CDR1 MNHEY and CDR2 SMNVEV (reference sequence). The length of the CDR3 is 14 residues. As DNA, the CDR3 is TGTGCCAGCAGTTTAGATCAGGGTACAGATACGCAGTATTTT. Translation: CASSLDQGTDTQYF.

The chain couples TRBV2 to TRBJ2-1, with TRBD2 matching over 8 bases. Germline assignment: CDR1 SNHLY and CDR2 FYNNEI. This CDR3 contains 15 residues. V dropped 5 bases and J dropped 4; count of bases not matched to a gene: 7. This chain's CDR3 is CASSTSGAGYNEQFF. The CDR3 nucleotides are TGTGCCAGCAGTACTAGCGGAGCTGGGTACAATGAGCAGTTCTTC.

The rearrangement links TRBV23-1 to TRBJ2-3; TRBD1 might be the D (5 bases). TRBV23-1 is an ORF, and what it does is uncertain. V lost 4 bases to trimming and J lost 0 bases, with 14 bases between them. CDR3 size: 16 residues. The CDR3 DNA is TGCGCCAGCAGTCCCAGGGTAGGTCTGAGCACAGATACGCAGTATTTT. Amino acid sequence: CASSPRVGLSTDTQYF.

This chain uses TRBV6-5 with TRBJ2-5, with TRBD1 matching over 8 bases. The CDR3 totals 13 residues. The ends lost 5 bases at V and 5 bases at J; junction bases unmatched: 4. Germline CDR1 reads MNHEY; CDR2 reads SVGAGI. For the CDR3, the DNA is TGTGCCAGCAGTCAGACAGGGGATGAGACCCAGTACTTC. This encodes CASSQTGDETQYF.

The chain couples TRBV2 to TRBJ2-7, with TRBD2 matching 15 bases. The V gene end was trimmed by 6 bases and the J gene end by 5 bases; junction bases not matched to a gene: 5. Germline V gives CDR1 SNHLY, CDR2 FYNNEI. The length of the CDR3 is 15 residues. This CDR3 is CASRGGLAGGDEQYF. The CDR3 bases are TGTGCCAGCAGAGGCGGACTAGCGGGGGGGGACGAGCAGTACTTC.

V is TRBV2 and J is TRBJ1-1; tentatively, D is TRBD1 (5 bases). The V and J ends lost 5 bases and 1 base respectively, with 11 bases between them. The CDR3 loop spans 14 amino acids. Looked up from germline, CDR1 is SNHLY and CDR2 is FYNNEI. This CDR3 reads CASSTIQGNTEAFF. CDR3 nucleotide sequence: TGTGCCAGCAGTACCATCCAGGGGAACACTGAAGCTTTCTTT. Full variable domain (remainder filled in from reference TRBV2 and TRBJ1-1): EPEVTQTPSHQVTQMGQEVILRCVPISNHLYFYWYRQILGQKVEFLVSFYNNEISEKSEIFDDQFSVERPDGSNFTLKIRSTKLEDSAMYFCASSTIQGNTEAFFGQGTRLTVV.

This clone was seen more than once but under ten times. The CDR3 DNA reads as TGTGCCAGCAGCTTAACGGGGGAAGGCTACACCTTC. Its protein product is CASSLTGEGYTF. The chain combines TRBV7-9 with TRBJ1-2; perhaps TRBD1 as D (5 bases). There are 12 residues in the CDR3. The V and J ends lost 2 bases and 8 bases respectively, with 9 bases between them. Germline V gene lookup returns CDR1 SEHNR and CDR2 FQNEAQ (reference sequence).

The rearrangement uses TRBV19 and TRBJ2-1; no firm D call. The CDR3 spans 12 residues. V was trimmed by 8 bases and J by 10 bases, leaving 15 bases between them. CDR1 and CDR2 from the germline V gene are LNHDA and SQIVND (reference sequence). The CDR3 loop is CASGKLLQEQFF. The CDR3 bases are TGTGCCAGTGGTAAGCTTCTGCAAGAGCAGTTCTTC.